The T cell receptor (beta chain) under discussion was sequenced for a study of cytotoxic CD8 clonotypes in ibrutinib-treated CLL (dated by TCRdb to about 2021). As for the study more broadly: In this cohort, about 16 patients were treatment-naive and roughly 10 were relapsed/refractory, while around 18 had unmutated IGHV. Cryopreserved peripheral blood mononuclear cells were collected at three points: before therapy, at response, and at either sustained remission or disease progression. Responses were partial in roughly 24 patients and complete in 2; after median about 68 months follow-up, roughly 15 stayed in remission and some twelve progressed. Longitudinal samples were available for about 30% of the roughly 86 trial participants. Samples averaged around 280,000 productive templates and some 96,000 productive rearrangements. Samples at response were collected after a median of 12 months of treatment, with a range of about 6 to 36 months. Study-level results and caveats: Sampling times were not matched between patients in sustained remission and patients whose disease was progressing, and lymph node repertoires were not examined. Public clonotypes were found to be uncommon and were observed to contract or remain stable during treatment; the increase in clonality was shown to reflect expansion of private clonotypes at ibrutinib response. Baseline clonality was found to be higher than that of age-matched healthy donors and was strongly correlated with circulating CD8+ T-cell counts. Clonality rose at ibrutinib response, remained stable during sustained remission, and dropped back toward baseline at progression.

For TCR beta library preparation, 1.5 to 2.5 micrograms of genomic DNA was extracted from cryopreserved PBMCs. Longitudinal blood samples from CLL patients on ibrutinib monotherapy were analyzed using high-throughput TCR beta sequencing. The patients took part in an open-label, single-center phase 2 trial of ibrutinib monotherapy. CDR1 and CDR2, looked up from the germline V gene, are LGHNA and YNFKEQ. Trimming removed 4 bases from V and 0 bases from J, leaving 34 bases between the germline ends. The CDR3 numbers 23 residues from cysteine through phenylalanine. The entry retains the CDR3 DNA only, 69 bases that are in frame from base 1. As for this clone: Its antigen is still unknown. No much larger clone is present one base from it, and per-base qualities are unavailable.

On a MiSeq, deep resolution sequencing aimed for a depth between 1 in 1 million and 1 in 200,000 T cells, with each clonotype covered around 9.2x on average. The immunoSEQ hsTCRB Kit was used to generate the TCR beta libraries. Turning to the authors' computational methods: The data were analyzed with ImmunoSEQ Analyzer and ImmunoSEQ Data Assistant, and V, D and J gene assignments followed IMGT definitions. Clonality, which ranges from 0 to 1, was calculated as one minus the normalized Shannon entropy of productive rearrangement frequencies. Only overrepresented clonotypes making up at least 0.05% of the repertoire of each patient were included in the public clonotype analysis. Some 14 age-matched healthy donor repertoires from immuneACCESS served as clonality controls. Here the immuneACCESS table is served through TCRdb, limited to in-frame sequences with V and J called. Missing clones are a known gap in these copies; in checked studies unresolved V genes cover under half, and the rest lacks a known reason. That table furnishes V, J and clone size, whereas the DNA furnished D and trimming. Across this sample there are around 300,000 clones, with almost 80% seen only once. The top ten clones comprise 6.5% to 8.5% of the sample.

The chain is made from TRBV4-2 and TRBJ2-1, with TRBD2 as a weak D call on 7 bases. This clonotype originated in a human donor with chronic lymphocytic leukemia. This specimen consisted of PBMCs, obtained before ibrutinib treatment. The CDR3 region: CASSLVIGGPGLEASSSYNEQFF. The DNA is TGTGCCAGCAGCCTAGTAATAGGGGGGCCTGGACTAGAAGCCTCGAGCTCCTACAATGAGCAGTTCTTC.